These 27 T cell receptor beta chains share one sample of origin, sequenced in a study of OX40 agonist ivuxolimab in advanced cancers. Repertoires were generated with immunoSEQ multiplex PCR, while TCRdb's copy carries only in-frame clones and drops some. The table records tens of thousands of clones, about 90% of them present only once. The specimen comprised CD4+ or CD8+ T cells sorted from blood, sampled in a trial of the OX40 agonist ivuxolimab. The source is an adult with an advanced solid tumor such as melanoma, head and neck, liver or kidney cancer.

The chain joins TRBV7-8 to TRBJ2-5; D might be TRBD1 (5 bases). Germline V CDR1 and CDR2: SGHVS, FQNEAQ. Trimming took 1 base from V and 5 from J, leaving 14 bases between them. The CDR3 is 15 amino acids. The CDR3 loop is CASSLGAGKGETQYF. CDR3 DNA sequence: TGTGCCAGCAGCTTAGGGGCAGGGAAAGGGGAGACCCAGTACTTC.

Comment on this clone: Germline is not matched at one junction end, which may reflect a read error. This chain joins TRBV19 and TRBJ2-2, with 7 bases matching TRBD1. The CDR3 extends over 15 amino acids. The germline gives CDR1 LNHDA, CDR2 SQIVND (reference sequence). In DNA form, the CDR3 reads TGTGCCAGTAGAATAGGACAGGAGTCCACCGGGGAGCTGTTTTTT. Protein product: CASRIGQESTGELFF.

This rearrangement joins TRBV7-8 to TRBJ2-3, with 9 bases fitting TRBD2. Germline V lookup: CDR1 SGHVS, CDR2 FQNEAQ. Trimming took 5 bases from V and 2 from J; bases not matched to a gene: 11. The CDR3 sequence is 17 residues long. The CDR3 sequence: CASSRRAGGTLTDTQYF. The CDR3 DNA sequence: TGTGCCAGCAGCCGGAGAGCGGGGGGCACCCTCACAGATACGCAGTATTTT.

The V call is TRBV6-1, the J call TRBJ2-7; 7 nucleotides line up with TRBD2. From germline, CDR1 is MNHNS and CDR2 SASEGT. V shed 4 bases and J 0 bases; nucleotides not matched to a gene: 6. The CDR3 consists of 15 residues. CDR3: CASSGRSGSSYEQYF. The CDR3 DNA reads TGTGCCAGCAGTGGCCGTAGCGGGTCCTCCTACGAGCAGTACTTC.

The rearrangement joins TRBV4-1 to TRBJ1-1, with 9 bases that match TRBD1. The CDR3 is 15 amino acids. The germline V gene encodes CDR1 MGHRA and CDR2 YSYEKL. Losses at the gene ends were 3 bases for V and 7 bases for J; bases not matched to a gene: 9. In DNA form, the CDR3 reads TGCGCCAGCAGCCAGCTACAGGGGGCAGGTGGTGAAGCTTTCTTT. Its protein product is CASSQLQGAGGEAFF.

The chain combines TRBV28 with TRBJ2-7; D not resolved. With 2 bases removed from V and 4 bases from J, the gap between germline ends came to 6 bases. Per the germline V gene, CDR1 is MDHEN and CDR2 is SYDVKM. CDR3 size: 12 residues. CDR3 region: CASSLRVYEQYF. The CDR3 bases are TGTGCCAGCAGTTTAAGAGTTTACGAGCAGTACTTC.

J is TRBJ1-1 and V is TRBV7-2; TRBD1 is a possible D gene (6 bases). Trimming shortened V by 5 bases and J by 4 bases, and 17 bases separated the two germline ends. This CDR3 has 15 amino acids. Per the germline V gene, CDR1 is SGHTA and CDR2 is FQGNSA. CDR3 sequence reads: CASSPQGGRGTEAFF. The CDR3 DNA sequence: TGTGCCAGCAGCCCACAGGGAGGGCGAGGCACTGAAGCTTTCTTT.

The chain couples TRBV5-1 to TRBJ2-1, with a weak D call TRBD1 (5 bases). V was shortened by 4 bases and J by 5 bases, with 16 bases between the two germline ends. Germline V CDR1 and CDR2: SGHRS, YFSETQ. The CDR3 has 15 amino acids. DNA of the CDR3: TGCGCCAGCAGCCGTCGAGACAGTAGTCACAATGAGCAGTTCTTC. This translates into CASSRRDSSHNEQFF.

The chain combines TRBV6-5 with TRBJ2-5, with D unclear. In germline, CDR1 is MNHEY, CDR2 SVGAGI. The CDR3 runs to 15 residues. Trimming left V 4 bases short and J 9 bases short, with 21 bases between. The chain's CDR3 is CASSSLAPSDLSQYF. CDR3 DNA: TGTGCCAGCAGTTCCTTGGCCCCCTCCGACCTCTCCCAGTACTTC.

This sequence joins TRBV5-1 and TRBJ2-1, with D possibly matching TRBD2 (5 bases). The V gene lost 4 bases and the J gene lost 5 bases, with 10 bases spanning the gap. The V gene's germline CDR1 is SGHRS and CDR2 YFSETQ. This CDR3 is 13 amino acids long. CDR3 sequence (DNA): TGCGCCAGCAGCGCGGCGGAGGACAATGAGCAGTTCTTC. Its translation is CASSAAEDNEQFF. Looking up the rest from reference TRBV5-1 and TRBJ2-1 gives the full variable domain: KAGVTQTPRYLIKTRGQQVTLSCSPISGHRSVSWYQQTPGQGLQFLFEYFSETQRNKGNFPGRFSGRQFSNSRSEMNVSTLELGDSALYLCASSAAEDNEQFFGPGTRLTVL.

The rearrangement uses TRBV4-2 and TRBJ2-1; D may be TRBD2 (6 bases). Germline V gene sequence: CDR1 LGHNA, CDR2 YNFKEQ. This CDR3 contains 16 residues. Trimming removed 0 bases at V and 4 bases at J, with 13 bases between. Here the CDR3 DNA reads TGTGCCAGCAGCCAAGATCGGACTACCCCATACAATGAGCAGTTCTTC. As protein: CASSQDRTTPYNEQFF.

The chain recombines TRBV11-1 with TRBJ1-1; a weak D match, TRBD1 (6 bases). Germline loops: CDR1 SGHAT, CDR2 FQDESV (reference sequence). This CDR3 is built from 14 residues. The V end lost 6 bases, the J end lost 6 bases, and 17 bases lay between the germline ends. CDR3 nucleotide sequence: TGTGCCAGCAGACCTTACAGGGTTGGCGCTGAAGCTTTCTTT. It translates to CASRPYRVGAEAFF. Full variable domain (rest looked up from reference TRBV11-1 and TRBJ1-1): EAEVAQSPRYKITEKSQAVAFWCDPISGHATLYWYRQILGQGPELLVQFQDESVVDDSQLPKDRFSAERLKGVDSTLKIQPAELGDSAMYLCASRPYRVGAEAFFGQGTRLTVV.

The V and J genes are TRBV13 and TRBJ1-2; TRBD1 aligns across 7 bases. This CDR3 has 15 amino acids. Trimming cost V 5 bases and J 7 bases; bases outside gene matches: 13. The V gene's germline CDR1 is PRHDT and CDR2 FYEKMQ (reference sequence). The CDR3 DNA sequence: TGTGCCAGCAGCCCGCGACAGGGACCGTTCGGTGGCTACACCTTC. This codes for CASSPRQGPFGGYTF.

The gene calls are TRBV18 and TRBJ2-1; maybe TRBD1 (5 bases). V was shortened by 3 bases and J by 1 base, with 10 bases between the two germline ends. Germline V gives CDR1 KGHSH, CDR2 LQKENI. CDR3 length: 15 residues. The CDR3 bases are TGTGCCAGCTCACCTTCGGCAGGGTCCTACAATGAGCAGTTCTTC. This encodes CASSPSAGSYNEQFF.

This chain connects TRBV20-1 to TRBJ2-5; 7 positions agree with TRBD2. V lost 6 bases and J lost 5; bases outside the gene matches: 3. This CDR3 is built from 11 residues. CDR1 DFQATT and CDR2 SNEGSKA come from the germline V gene (reference sequence). This CDR3 is CSAGGVETQYF. Here the CDR3 DNA reads TGCAGTGCGGGAGGGGTGGAGACCCAGTACTTC.

The chain employs TRBV10-3 and TRBJ1-2, with D possibly being TRBD1 (5 bases). Trimming shortened V by 2 bases and J by 7 bases, and 11 bases separated the two germline ends. The V gene's germline CDR1 is ENHRY and CDR2 SYGVKD. This CDR3 spans 13 amino acids. The CDR3 coding sequence is TGTGCCATCAGTGAGGGAGGGGTTGCTGGCTACACCTTC. Translated, it gives CAISEGGVAGYTF.

The J gene is TRBJ1-5, the V gene TRBV5-6; weak D call: TRBD1 (6 bases). Trimming pared 4 bases from V and 0 bases from J, leaving 14 bases between. The CDR3 runs 16 residues. CDR1 is SGHDT and CDR2 is YYEEEE in the germline V gene. CDR3 protein: CASSRGGPYSNQPQHF. The CDR3, as DNA: TGTGCCAGCAGCCGCGGGGGGCCATATAGCAATCAGCCCCAGCATTTT.

This chain uses TRBV18 with TRBJ2-1, with TRBD1 matching 7 bases. CDR3 length: 14 residues. In germline, CDR1 is KGHSH, CDR2 LQKENI. J lost 7 bases, V lost 3 bases, and 6 bases had no gene match. This chain's CDR3 is CASSPQPGGNEQFF. DNA for the CDR3: TGTGCCAGCTCACCGCAACCAGGGGGAAATGAGCAGTTCTTC.

V usage is TRBV7-2 and J usage is TRBJ2-5; D unresolved. The assigned J gene may be wrong: the sequence end matches TRBJ2-7 better. This CDR3 is 15 amino acids long. CDR1 is SGHTA, CDR2 FQGNSA, per germline. The CDR3 sequence is CASSPGPAILYEQYF. The CDR3 bases are TGTGCCAGCAGCCCCGGCCCGGCCATTTTATACGAGCAGTACTTC.

This clone was observed once. The J gene is TRBJ1-2, the V gene TRBV18; 7 nucleotides line up with TRBD1. The CDR3 runs 16 residues. Germline V CDR1 and CDR2: KGHSH, LQKENI. Germline trimming cut 3 bases from V and 8 bases from J; bases unmatched to any gene: 15. CDR3 sequence reads: CASSPSGQTQFDGYTF. The DNA for the CDR3 is TGTGCCAGCTCACCTTCGGGACAGACCCAATTCGACGGCTACACCTTC. Drawing the rest from reference TRBV18 and TRBJ1-2, the complete variable domain is NAGVMQNPRHLVRRRGQEARLRCSPMKGHSHVYWYRQLPEEGLKFMVYLQKENIIDESGMPKERFSAEFPKEGPSILRIQQVVRGDSAAYFCASSPSGQTQFDGYTFGSGTRLTVV.

The V gene is TRBV27, the J gene TRBJ1-4; perhaps TRBD1 as D (5 bases). Germline lookup yields CDR1 MNHEY and CDR2 SMNVEV (reference sequence). Trimming removed 8 bases from V and 0 bases from J, with 7 bases in between. The CDR3 consists of 13 residues. CDR3 in DNA: TGTGCCAGCGGGGACGCAACTAATGAAAAACTGTTTTTT. Protein product: CASGDATNEKLFF.

The chain carries TRBV27 and TRBJ1-1, with 7 bases fitting TRBD1. The CDR3 spans 14 residues. V was pared by 5 bases and J by 3 bases, with 6 bases of the junction left unmatched. Germline values: CDR1 MNHEY, CDR2 SMNVEV (reference sequence). CDR3 bases: TGTGCCAGCAGTAGCTACAGGGGTGACACTGAAGCTTTCTTT. It encodes CASSSYRGDTEAFF.

This chain links TRBV4-2 with TRBJ1-2, with 8 positions matching TRBD1. Germline V CDR1 and CDR2: LGHNA, YNFKEQ. Trimming cost V 4 bases and J 4 bases; bases outside gene matches: 8. The CDR3 consists of 15 residues. CDR3 DNA: TGTGCCAGCAGCCGCGGACAGGGAGGAAGCTATGGCTACACCTTC. Translated, it gives CASSRGQGGSYGYTF.

The rearrangement links TRBV5-5 to TRBJ1-5; D not resolved. The CDR3 loop spans 14 amino acids. V was cut by 0 bases and J by 6 bases, with 10 bases left in between. Germline V gene sequence: CDR1 SGHKS, CDR2 YYEKEE (reference sequence). The CDR3 nucleotides read TGTGCCAGCAGCTTGGAAGGGTTAAGTCAGCCCCAGCATTTT. The encoded protein is CASSLEGLSQPQHF. The full variable domain, with the rest looked up from reference TRBV5-5 and TRBJ1-5, is DAGVTQSPTHLIKTRGQQVTLRCSPISGHKSVSWYQQVLGQGPQFIFQYYEKEERGRGNFPDRFSARQFPNYSSELNVNALLLGDSALYLCASSLEGLSQPQHFGDGTRLSIL.

The rearrangement links TRBV18 to TRBJ1-1; a possible D gene is TRBD1 (6 bases). The CDR3 sequence is 15 residues long. The ends were cut back, 3 bases at V and 0 bases at J, with 11 bases in the middle. Germline V lookup: CDR1 KGHSH, CDR2 LQKENI. This CDR3 reads CASSPGQLMNTEAFF. The CDR3 DNA sequence: TGTGCCAGCTCACCCGGACAGCTCATGAACACTGAAGCTTTCTTT.

The rearrangement joins TRBV5-1 to TRBJ1-1; perhaps TRBD1 as D (6 bases). Trimming removed 4 bases at V and 5 bases at J, with 15 bases between. There are 14 residues in the CDR3. Germline CDR1 is SGHRS and CDR2 is YFSETQ. CDR3 in amino acids: CASSQSPGVTEAFF. In DNA, the CDR3 is TGCGCCAGCAGCCAGAGCCCAGGGGTGACTGAAGCTTTCTTT.

The V and J genes are TRBV9 and TRBJ2-1, with a tentative D call TRBD2 (5 bases). Per germline, CDR1 SGDLS and CDR2 YYNGEE. This CDR3 has 15 residues. Trimming removed 3 bases at V and 4 bases at J, with 14 bases between. In nucleotides, the CDR3 is TGTGCCAGCAGCGAGGCGGGTGGTATATACAATGAGCAGTTCTTC. Protein product: CASSEAGGIYNEQFF.